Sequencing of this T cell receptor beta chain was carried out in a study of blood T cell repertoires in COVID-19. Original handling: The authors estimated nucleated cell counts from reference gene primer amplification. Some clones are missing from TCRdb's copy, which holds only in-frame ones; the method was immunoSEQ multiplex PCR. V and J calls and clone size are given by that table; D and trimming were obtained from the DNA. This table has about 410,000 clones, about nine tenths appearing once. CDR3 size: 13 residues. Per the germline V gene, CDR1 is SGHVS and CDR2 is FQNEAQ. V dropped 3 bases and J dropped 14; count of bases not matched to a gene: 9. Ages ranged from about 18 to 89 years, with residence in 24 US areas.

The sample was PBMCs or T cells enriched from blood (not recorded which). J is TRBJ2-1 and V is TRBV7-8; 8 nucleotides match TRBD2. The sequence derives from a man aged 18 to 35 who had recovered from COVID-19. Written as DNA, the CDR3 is TGTGCCAGCAGCTTTTCGAGCGGGGGCTTTAAGTTCTTC. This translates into CASSFSSGGFKFF.